One and the same sample provided the 27 T cell receptor beta chains below, sequenced in a study of CD8+CD57+ T cells in acquired aplastic anemia. Those patients picked for sequencing had displayed CD8+CD57+ cell expansion on flow cytometry. Genomic DNA, the template, was used for profiling of the TCR beta VDJ and CDR3. TCRdb re-called the reads with MiXCR, one entry per CDR3 protein. The sample holds about 160,000 distinct CDR3 sequences, roughly 48% seen once. Input material: sorted CD4+, CD8+, or CD8+CD57+ T cells (not recorded which) from PBMCs. These receptors were taken from a human donor with aplastic anemia.

This clonotype was observed a few times. The chain carries TRBV10-3 and TRBJ2-3, with 7 bases lining up with TRBD2. With V trimmed by 6 bases and J by 4 bases, 7 bases remained unmatched. The germline V gene has CDR1 ENHRY and CDR2 SYGVKD. The CDR3 totals 14 residues. This CDR3 reads CAIRAGLDADTQYF. The CDR3 DNA is TGTGCCATCAGGGCCGGACTAGACGCAGATACGCAGTATTTT.

The rearrangement joins TRBV5-1 to TRBJ2-1; D might be TRBD2 (5 bases). The germline V gene has CDR1 SGHRS and CDR2 YFSETQ. The CDR3 totals 16 residues. The germline V and J ends were trimmed by 4 bases and 10 bases, with 24 bases remaining between them. CDR3 amino acids: CASSLKLVGVSREQFF. In DNA form, the CDR3 reads TGCGCCAGCAGCCTCAAACTAGTTGGGGTGTCTCGGGAGCAGTTCTTC.

The gene calls are TRBV24-1 and TRBJ1-2, with TRBD1 matching over 9 bases. CDR3 length equals 13 residues. With 4 bases clipped from V and 7 bases from J, the junction kept 3 bases outside the gene matches. Looked up from germline, CDR1 is KGHDR and CDR2 is SFDVKD. The CDR3 reads CATSDRTGVGYTF. DNA for the CDR3: TGTGCCACCAGTGACCGGACAGGGGTTGGCTACACCTTC.

On this clonotype itself: Just one base apart from a much larger clone, this may be a read error. Likely a read error: the CDR3 ends without its conserved phenylalanine or tryptophan. The V and J genes are TRBV4-3 and TRBJ2-7, with TRBD2 matching 15 bases. The CDR3 spans 17 residues. Germline values: CDR1 LGHNA, CDR2 YSLEER. V was clipped by 1 base and J by 7 bases; unmatched bases: 8. As DNA, the CDR3 is TGCGCCAGCAGCCAAGGGACTAGCGGGAGGGCCGGTCGGGAGCAGTACTCC. Translating gives CASSQGTSGRAGREQYS.

This clonotype was seen many times. V and J are TRBV30 and TRBJ2-7; TRBD1 is a possible D gene (5 bases). The CDR3 sequence is 12 residues long. Germline loops: CDR1 GTSNPN, CDR2 SVGIG (reference sequence). Trimming removed 4 bases from V and 2 bases from J, with 9 bases in between. In DNA, the CDR3 is TGTGCCTGGATGGGGCAGACCTACGAGCAGTACTTC. Amino acid sequence: CAWMGQTYEQYF. Filled out from reference TRBV30 and TRBJ2-7, the complete variable domain reads SQTIHQWPATLVQPVGSPLSLECTVEGTSNPNLYWYRQAAGRGLQLLFYSVGIGQISSEVPQNLSASRPQDRQFILSSKKLLLSDSGFYLCAWMGQTYEQYFGPGTRLTVT.

This clonotype occurred many times. The chain employs TRBV12-3 or TRBV12-4 and TRBJ2-7; no clear D gene. The CDR3 consists of 14 residues. V was shortened by 7 bases and J by 0 bases, with 13 bases between the two germline ends. The CDR3 nucleotides read TGTGCCAGCATCCTTTCGGCAAGCTCCTACGAGCAGTACTTC. It codes for CASILSASSYEQYF.

The V and J genes are TRBV14 and TRBJ1-6; 8 bases are shared with TRBD1. This CDR3 region has 14 residues. Losses at the gene ends were 4 bases for V and 11 bases for J; bases not matched to a gene: 7. CDR1 and CDR2 from the germline V gene are SGHDN and FVKESK. The CDR3 DNA is TGTGCCAGCAGCCCTAGACAGGGGTGGACACCCCTCCACTTT. Residues: CASSPRQGWTPLHF.

The genes are TRBV7-4 and TRBJ1-2; D remains unclear. Trimming removed 1 base at V and 5 bases at J, with 8 bases between. The CDR3 consists of 13 residues. Germline CDR1 reads SGHVT; CDR2 reads SQSDAQ. CDR3 protein: CASSLDTDYGYTF. The CDR3 DNA reads as TGTGCCAGCAGCTTAGATACGGATTATGGCTACACCTTC. Filled out from reference TRBV7-4 and TRBJ1-2, the complete variable domain reads GAGVSQSPRYKVAKRGRDVALRCDSISGHVTLYWYRQTLGQGSEVLTYSQSDAQRDKSGRPSGRFSAERPERSVSTLKIQRTEQGDSAVYLCASSLDTDYGYTFGSGTRLTVV.

The chain carries TRBV4-2 and TRBJ1-1, with TRBD1 as a possible D gene (5 bases). Per the germline V gene, CDR1 is LGHNA and CDR2 is YNFKEQ. The V end lost 2 bases, the J end lost 3 bases, and 10 bases lay between the germline ends. The CDR3 is 14 residues long. The CDR3 region has the DNA TGTGCCAGCAGCCAACCCGACAGTTACACTGAAGCTTTCTTT. Translating gives CASSQPDSYTEAFF.

As DNA, the CDR3 is TGTGCCAGCAGTGAGGCAGGGCTAGGTGAGCAGTTCTTC. It encodes CASSEAGLGEQFF. This sequence joins TRBV25-1 and TRBJ2-1; perhaps TRBD1 as D (5 bases). Trimming stripped 3 bases from V and 9 bases from J, with 12 bases between. This CDR3 comprises 13 residues. Germline CDR1 and CDR2: MGHDK and SYGVNS.

The chain recombines TRBV5-1 with TRBJ2-7; D is unclear. Germline CDR1 is SGHRS and CDR2 is YFSETQ. V was shortened by 0 bases and J by 3 bases, with 13 bases between the two germline ends. This CDR3 spans 15 amino acids. The CDR3 DNA reads TGCGCCAGCAGCTTGGTGGCAGGATCGGGCTACGAGCAGTACTTC. Protein product: CASSLVAGSGYEQYF.

The sample holds many counts of this clonotype. This chain joins TRBV9 and TRBJ1-4; 8 bases are a match to TRBD1. The trim removed 3 bases at V and 7 bases at J, leaving 5 bases unmatched. The CDR3 runs 14 residues. The germline V gene has CDR1 SGDLS and CDR2 YYNGEE. The CDR3 loop reads CASSAQGAIEKLFF. The CDR3 bases are TGTGCCAGCAGCGCCCAGGGGGCAATTGAAAAACTGTTTTTT. Full variable domain (missing parts from reference TRBV9 and TRBJ1-4): DSGVTQTPKHLITATGQRVTLRCSPRSGDLSVYWYQQSLDQGLQFLIQYYNGEERAKGNILERFSAQQFPDLHSELNLSSLELGDSALYFCASSAQGAIEKLFFGSGTQLSVL.

This sequence joins TRBV2 and TRBJ2-7, with unresolved D. Trimming stripped 2 bases from V and 6 bases from J, with 14 bases between. This CDR3 spans 14 amino acids. CDR1 is SNHLY and CDR2 is FYNNEI in the germline V gene. The CDR3 DNA is TGTGCCAGCAGTGAATCGGTTCCCCTCCCCGAGCAGTACTTC. It codes for CASSESVPLPEQYF.

This clonotype was detected once. The chain employs TRBV20-1 and TRBJ2-5; D tentatively fits TRBD1 or TRBD2 (5 bases each). V was pared by 7 bases and J by 9 bases, with 21 bases between. Germline-derived CDR1 and CDR2 are DFQATT and SNEGSKA (reference sequence). The CDR3 covers 13 residues. CDR3 sequence reads: CSEGQGPSRSQYF. In DNA, the CDR3 is TGCAGTGAAGGCCAGGGACCCTCAAGGTCCCAGTACTTC.

This clonotype has a count of ten or more. This rearrangement joins TRBV19 to TRBJ2-5, with 8 nucleotides matching TRBD1. This CDR3 comprises 15 residues. Unmatched junction bases numbered 6, after V lost 1 base and J lost 5 bases. Germline CDR1 and CDR2: LNHDA and SQIVND (reference sequence). The CDR3 region is CASSIVTGGWETQYF. The CDR3 DNA reads as TGTGCCAGTAGTATAGTAACAGGGGGGTGGGAGACCCAGTACTTC.

This clonotype was seen ten or more times. V gene TRBV13 combines with J gene TRBJ2-7, with D tentatively TRBD1 (6 bases). CDR3 size: 14 residues. Trimming took off 3 bases at V and 4 bases at J, with 13 bases between the two ends. Germline-derived CDR1 and CDR2 are PRHDT and FYEKMQ (reference sequence). The CDR3 DNA follows: TGTGCCAGCAGCTTTGCCAGGGGTGGGTACGAGCAGTACTTC. It is translated as CASSFARGGYEQYF.

V is TRBV10-3 and J is TRBJ2-7; D might be TRBD1 or TRBD2, each matching 5 bases. The CDR3 has 11 amino acids. V was clipped by 6 bases and J by 5 bases, with 8 bases between them. The germline CDR1 and CDR2 sequences are ENHRY and SYGVKD. CDR3 DNA sequence: TGTGCCATCAGCGGGACCCACGAGCAGTACTTC. Protein: CAISGTHEQYF.

V gene TRBV5-1 combines with J gene TRBJ2-7, with TRBD2 identical over 8 bases. The CDR3 contains 19 residues. The germline CDR1 and CDR2 sequences are SGHRS and YFSETQ. Trimming cost V 4 bases and J 3 bases; bases outside gene matches: 21. CDR3 sequence: CASSPVGTRDLLKDYEQYF. The CDR3 DNA reads TGCGCCAGCAGCCCCGTCGGGACTAGGGACCTACTTAAAGACTACGAGCAGTACTTC.

This clonotype was counted between two and nine times. This sequence joins TRBV10-3 and TRBJ1-2; no definite D call. Germline lookup yields CDR1 ENHRY and CDR2 SYGVKD. Trimming removed 0 bases at V and 3 bases at J, with 8 bases between. The CDR3 runs 14 residues. CDR3 sequence: CAISESSEHYGYTF. CDR3 nucleotides: TGTGCCATCAGTGAGTCGAGCGAACACTATGGCTACACCTTC.

This clonotype appeared many times. The J gene is TRBJ2-5, the V gene TRBV29-1; 7 nucleotides agree with TRBD1. The germline gives CDR1 SQVTM, CDR2 ANQGSEA. The CDR3 has 16 residues. With V trimmed by 0 bases and J by 0 bases, 7 bases remained unmatched. The CDR3 spells CSVEDRTGEYQETQYF. The DNA for the CDR3 is TGCAGCGTTGAAGATCGGACAGGAGAGTACCAAGAGACCCAGTACTTC.

DNA for the CDR3: TGTGCCAGCAGTCCCCGGATAACCGGGGAGCTGTTTTTT. It is translated as CASSPRITGELFF. V gene TRBV6-1 combines with J gene TRBJ2-2; D unresolved. Germline-derived CDR1 and CDR2 are MNHNS and SASEGT. The CDR3 runs to 13 residues. V lost 5 bases and J 5 bases, leaving 9 bases between the germline ends.

V usage is TRBV20-1 and J usage is TRBJ2-7; 13 nucleotides agree with TRBD2. CDR3 size: 18 residues. The germline V gene encodes CDR1 DFQATT and CDR2 SNEGSKA (reference sequence). Unmatched junction bases numbered 17, after V lost 6 bases and J lost 3 bases. CDR3 amino acids: CSAERLAGGGGVGYEQYF. Written as DNA, the CDR3 is TGCAGTGCGGAAAGACTAGCGGGGGGCGGTGGGGTTGGCTACGAGCAGTACTTC.

The chain has TRBV20-1 and TRBJ2-3; 7 bases are a match to TRBD2. Germline loops: CDR1 DFQATT, CDR2 SNEGSKA (reference sequence). Trimming removed 0 bases from V and 1 base from J; junction bases left unmatched: 4. CDR3 length: 15 residues. CDR3 nucleotides: TGCAGTGCTAGAGAAGCTAGCGGAGGCACAGATACGCAGTATTTT. This encodes CSAREASGGTDTQYF.

There are many counts of this clonotype. The gene calls are TRBV24-1 and TRBJ2-2; a weak D match, TRBD1 (6 bases). The CDR3 runs to 16 residues. V lost 4 bases and J lost 0, with 11 bases in between. Looked up from germline, CDR1 is KGHDR and CDR2 is SFDVKD. The CDR3 nucleotides read TGTGCCACCAGTGACCCGGACAGCCCGAACACCGGGGAGCTGTTTTTT. Translation gives CATSDPDSPNTGELFF.

This clonotype showed up just once. V is TRBV10-1 and J is TRBJ2-7; 8 bases align to TRBD2. Germline CDR1 and CDR2: WNHNN and SYGVQD (reference sequence). The CDR3 has 18 residues. Losses at the gene ends were 8 bases for V and 2 bases for J; bases not matched to a gene: 20. The CDR3 DNA is TGCGCCAGCGACCTCTCGGGGCTAGCGGGCCTTGTTACCTACGAGCAGTACTTC. Its translation is CASDLSGLAGLVTYEQYF.

This clonotype was observed a handful of times. This chain connects TRBV24-1 to TRBJ1-1; D uncertain. The CDR3 is 13 residues long. The V and J ends lost 3 bases and 4 bases respectively, with 8 bases between them. Per germline, CDR1 KGHDR and CDR2 SFDVKD. In nucleotides, the CDR3 is TGTGCCACCAGTGATGACATGGGCACTGAAGCTTTCTTT. It yields the protein CATSDDMGTEAFF.

In its sample, this clonotype was seen many times. The CDR3 protein is CASSLTTGYQPQHF. CDR3 bases: TGTGCCAGCAGTTTAACGACAGGGTATCAGCCCCAGCATTTT. The genes are TRBV12-3 or TRBV12-4 and TRBJ1-5; 7 bases are a match to TRBD1. The CDR3 length is 14 residues. V was clipped by 2 bases and J by 5 bases; unmatched bases: 3.